A selection of T cell receptor beta chains follows, all from one sample in a study of blood T cell repertoires in COVID-19. The method was immunoSEQ multiplex PCR; TCRdb's version includes in-frame clones alone and lacks a portion of them. This sample has some 150,000 clones, with around 78% found just once. The specimen was peripheral blood. These receptors all stem from a woman of 80 years or more with active or convalescent COVID-19. Both conserved end residues are part of each CDR3. The D gene is left open where the match is weak. Rows may omit the clone size; those that give it use once, few, many or a size class.

d_call | clone_size | j_call | v_call | cdr3_nt | cdr3_aa
TRBD2 | once | TRBJ2-1 | TRBV7-9 | TGTGCCAGCAGCCCCCCGGCTAGCGGGGGCAATGAGCAGTTCTTC | CASSPPASGGNEQFF
TRBD1 | NA | TRBJ1-5 | TRBV2 | TGTGCCAGCAGGGAAGGGACAGCAGTTAGCAATCAGCCCCAGCATTTT | CASREGTAVSNQPQHF
TRBD1 | NA | TRBJ1-1 | TRBV5-5 | TGTGCCAGCAGCTTGTGGGATGGACAGGGGCCTTTTCCCTTT | CASSLWDGQGPFPF
TRBD2 | NA | TRBJ2-5 | TRBV6-5 | TGTGCCAGCAGTTATCTGGGCGGGGGGCCCCAAGAGACCCAGTACTTC | CASSYLGGGPQETQYF
TRBD1 | NA | TRBJ1-2 | TRBV19 | TGTGCCAGTAGGACTTTGGGACAGGGTGTTTATGGCTACACCTTC | CASRTLGQGVYGYTF
NA | NA | TRBJ1-1 | TRBV30 | TGTGCCTGGGACACAGTGGGAGCAGGGAACACTGAAGCTTTCTTT | CAWDTVGAGNTEAFF
NA | NA | TRBJ1-6 | TRBV15 | TGTGCCACCAGCAAATCTATAGGGGCGAATTCACCCCTCCACTTT | CATSKSIGANSPLHF
NA | NA | TRBJ1-3 | TRBV5-1 | TGCGCCAGCAGTTTATACGACAGTGGAAACACCATATATTTT | CASSLYDSGNTIYF
TRBD1 | NA | TRBJ2-3 | TRBV19 | TGTGCCACCCAAGACAGGGGGCGCACAGATACGCAGTATTTT | CATQDRGRTDTQYF
TRBD1 | few | TRBJ1-6 | TRBV7-8 | TGTGCCAGCAGCTTAGACACCCCGGGGACAGGGATTTCACCCCTCCACTTT | CASSLDTPGTGISPLHF
TRBD2 | NA | TRBJ2-1 | TRBV2 | TGTGCCAGCAGTTTCGGGGGAGGGAATGAGCAGTTCTTC | CASSFGGGNEQFF
TRBD1 | NA | TRBJ2-7 | TRBV19 | TGTGCCAGTAGCCAGGACAGGGCGACGAGGGAGCAGTACTTC | CASSQDRATREQYF
TRBD1 | NA | TRBJ1-2 | TRBV2 | TGTGCCAGCAGTGAATTCGGGCAGGGGGCAATAAGTGGCTACACCTTC | CASSEFGQGAISGYTF
NA | NA | TRBJ1-5 | TRBV2 | TGTGCCAGCAGTGGAGAGACAGGTAAATCGGGGCAGCCCCAGCATTTT | CASSGETGKSGQPQHF
NA | NA | TRBJ2-1 | TRBV3-1/TRBV3-2 | TGTGCCAGCAGCCGCCAGGGTGAGCAGTTCTTC | CASSRQGEQFF
NA | NA | TRBJ2-5 | TRBV18 | TGTGCCAGCTCACCACAACTAGGTTCGGAGGCCCAGTACTTC | CASSPQLGSEAQYF
TRBD1 | NA | TRBJ1-6 | TRBV4-1 | TGCGCCAGCAGCCAAGAAGGACAGGGGGGCATCTATAATTCACCCCTCCACTTT | CASSQEGQGGIYNSPLHF
NA | NA | TRBJ1-1 | TRBV28 | TGTGCCAGCACCCCCCCGGGGGTAATCGCTGAAGCTTTCTTT | CASTPPGVIAEAFF
NA | once | TRBJ1-6 | TRBV30 | TGTGCCTGGAGTACAGACAGGACCCATTCACCCCTCCACTTT | CAWSTDRTHSPLHF
NA | NA | TRBJ1-1 | TRBV19 | TGTGCCAGTAGTATACAAACGGAGGGGAACACTGAAGCTTTCTTT | CASSIQTEGNTEAFF
NA | NA | TRBJ1-6 | TRBV3-1/TRBV3-2 | TGTGCCAGCACTCGGGGGGTTATGATTTCACCCCTCCACTTT | CASTRGVMISPLHF
NA | NA | TRBJ2-7 | TRBV5-1 | TGCGCCAGCAGCTTGGCCGCGGGACGCTACGAGCAGTACTTC | CASSLAAGRYEQYF
NA | NA | TRBJ2-7 | TRBV6-5 | TGTGCCAGCAGTTTCCGGGATGCCTACGAGCAGTACTTC | CASSFRDAYEQYF
TRBD2 | NA | TRBJ2-3 | TRBV15 | TGTGCCACCAGCAGAGATAGGGCTAGCGGTACTAGCACAGATACGCAGTATTTT | CATSRDRASGTSTDTQYF
NA | once | TRBJ1-2 | TRBV12-3/TRBV12-4 | TGTGCCAGCAGTTTGGGGGGTAACTATGGCTACACCTTC | CASSLGGNYGYTF
TRBD2 | NA | TRBJ2-1 | TRBV6-4 | TGTGCCAGCAGCCATACTAGCGGGGGCCCGTCTGAGCAGTTCTTC | CASSHTSGGPSEQFF
TRBD2 | NA | TRBJ2-3 | TRBV30 | TGTGCCTGGAGTCAACTAGCGGGGGGAGGAGTGCAGTATTTT | CAWSQLAGGGVQYF
NA | NA | TRBJ1-1 | TRBV5-4 | TGTGCCAGCAGCACAGGGACACTGAACACTGAAGCTTTCTTT | CASSTGTLNTEAFF
NA | once | TRBJ1-5 | TRBV15 | TGTGCCACCAGCAGAACAGGGAGCAATCAGCCCCAGCATTTT | CATSRTGSNQPQHF
NA | NA | TRBJ2-5 | TRBV6-5 | TGTGCCAGCAGCCCCGGGACGGCCAGGGGGACCCAGTACTTC | CASSPGTARGTQYF
TRBD2 | NA | TRBJ2-5 | TRBV6-2/TRBV6-3 | TGTGCCAGCAGTGCCCGACTAGCGGGGGGCCCCGAGACCCAGTACTTC | CASSARLAGGPETQYF
NA | NA | TRBJ2-1 | TRBV15 | TGTGCCACCAGCAGAGTCGACTTCTACAATGAGCAGTTCTTC | CATSRVDFYNEQFF
TRBD2 | NA | TRBJ2-1 | TRBV28 | TGTGCCAGCAGCCCCGGGGGGGCCCTTTACAATGAGCAGTTCTTC | CASSPGGALYNEQFF
NA | NA | TRBJ2-7 | TRBV18 | TGTGCCAGCTCAGACTTCCGGACAGCAGGGACCTACGAGCAGTACTTC | CASSDFRTAGTYEQYF
NA | NA | TRBJ1-4 | TRBV7-9 | TGTGCCAGCAGCCCAACCCAAGCTGAAAAACTGTTTTTT | CASSPTQAEKLFF
TRBD1 | NA | TRBJ2-5 | TRBV2 | TGTGCCAGCGTAACAGGGGATTTCCAAGAGACCCAGTACTTC | CASVTGDFQETQYF
NA | NA | TRBJ2-3 | TRBV7-9 | TGTGCCAGCAGCTTCGGGACAGATACGCAGTATTTT | CASSFGTDTQYF
NA | NA | TRBJ2-2 | TRBV7-2 | TGTGCCAGCAACATACTGGGGGGTTCGAACACCGGGGAGCTGTTTTTT | CASNILGGSNTGELFF
TRBD2 | NA | TRBJ2-3 | TRBV6-4 | TGTGCCAGCAGTGGCGGGGGACGCACAGATACGCAGTATTTT | CASSGGGRTDTQYF